This TCR beta chain was profiled in a study of blood T cell repertoires in COVID-19. About the research overall: COVID-19 samples, acute and convalescent, were from the United States, Italy and Spain. Nucleic acid was either cDNA or gDNA, and it came from T cells, B-cell-depleted T cells, or PBMCs.

In the original analysis: Researchers report that nucleated cell counts were estimated from reference gene primer amplification. The method was immunoSEQ multiplex PCR; TCRdb's version includes in-frame clones alone and lacks a portion of them. The DNA gave D and trimming, while V, J and clone size come from that table. The profile covers some 70,000 clones, with 80% appearing a single time and around 13% taken by the ten largest. Germline assignment: CDR1 MNHNS and CDR2 SASEGT. V was shortened by 2 bases and J by 9 bases, with 11 bases between the two germline ends. The CDR3 runs 14 residues. The chain uses TRBV6-1 and TRBJ1-6, with a possible D match to TRBD1 (6 bases). Sequenced: peripheral blood. This clonotype was obtained from a man aged 45-60 years with COVID-19, enrolled during active disease. Here the CDR3 DNA reads TGTGCCAGCAGTGAACAGGGGTTTGGTTCACCCCTCCACTTT. This codes for CASSEQGFGSPLHF.